The following is a TCR beta chain sequence with its context. Authors' analysis steps: The assay estimated nucleated cells by amplifying reference gene primers. TCRdb's table, derived via immunoSEQ multiplex PCR, lists solely in-frame clones and lacks some. V and J calls and clone size are given by that table; D and trimming were obtained from the DNA. The data show some 28,000 clones, with 70% to 90% seen just once and 9.3% held by the top ten. The germline gives CDR1 LNHDA, CDR2 SQIVND (reference sequence). Trimming took off 0 bases at V and 0 bases at J, with 5 bases between the two ends. The CDR3 extends over 14 amino acids. These data are taken from a study of blood T cell repertoires in COVID-19.

This chain connects TRBV19 to TRBJ1-1; the D is unclear. The sequence derives from a human donor in a cohort sampled during active COVID-19. Sequencing input: peripheral blood. CDR3 loop: CASSIERVNTEAFF. The CDR3 DNA reads as TGTGCCAGTAGTATAGAGAGGGTGAACACTGAAGCTTTCTTT.